The 6 T cell receptor beta chains below come from one sample, sequenced in a study of T cells after posttransplantation cyclophosphamide. The repertoire was sequenced with immunoSEQ multiplex PCR; TCRdb's copy has only in-frame clones and lacks some. The data show 6,500 or so clones, about 80% seen once. Cyclophosphamide on days +3 and +4 followed busulfan-fludarabine conditioning and a marrow graft. The sequencing used CD8+ T cells sorted from PBMCs, collected roughly 1,400 days after allogeneic stem cell transplant with posttransplant cyclophosphamide. These receptors all come from a female patient between 50 and 60 years old who received an allogeneic stem cell transplant from a related donor, was CMV-positive, and had no GVHD. Some T cells may originate from the graft donor.

The gene calls are TRBV6-1 and TRBJ2-5; 7 bases are a match to TRBD2. With 11 bases clipped from V and 5 bases from J, the junction kept 11 bases outside the gene matches. This CDR3 is 13 amino acids long. Germline CDR1 reads MNHNS; CDR2 reads SASEGT. The CDR3 here is CALRRAGEETQYF. The CDR3 DNA is TGTGCCCTCAGGCGGGCGGGGGAGGAGACCCAGTACTTC.

This chain links TRBV14 with TRBJ2-1; 8 bases line up with TRBD2. There are 12 residues in the CDR3. The germline CDR1 and CDR2 sequences are SGHDN and FVKESK. V dropped 6 bases and J dropped 12; count of bases not matched to a gene: 7. CDR3 loop: CASSFSGEGQFF. DNA of the CDR3: TGTGCCAGCAGTTTTAGCGGGGAAGGGCAGTTCTTC.

This clone was found once. The V call is TRBV11-2, the J call TRBJ2-1, with a weak D call TRBD1 (6 bases). The CDR3 is 13 residues long. Germline CDR1 reads SGHAT; CDR2 reads FQNNGV. V was pared by 1 base and J by 10 bases, with 11 bases between. CDR3 nucleotide sequence: TGTGCCAGCAGCTTAGGGACAGTGGGCGAGCAGTTCTTC. Its protein product is CASSLGTVGEQFF.

This clone has just one count. The V gene is TRBV5-1, the J gene TRBJ2-7, with D possibly TRBD1 on 6 matching bases. CDR1 and CDR2 from the germline V gene are SGHRS and YFSETQ. This CDR3 comprises 14 residues. The V gene lost 0 bases and the J gene lost 4 bases, with 11 bases spanning the gap. CDR3 bases: TGCGCCAGCAGCTTGGTCAGGGGTGGGTACGAGCAGTACTTC. Its translation is CASSLVRGGYEQYF.

The rearrangement links TRBV10-1 to TRBJ1-1; D is unclear. From germline, CDR1 is WNHNN and CDR2 SYGVQD (reference sequence). Trimming took off 0 bases at V and 11 bases at J, with 10 bases between the two ends. This CDR3 is built from 12 residues. The CDR3 loop is CASSESGEMAFF. The CDR3 DNA sequence: TGCGCCAGCAGTGAGTCTGGGGAGATGGCTTTCTTT.

The V gene is TRBV5-6, the J gene TRBJ2-7, with 10 positions matching TRBD2. Germline V gives CDR1 SGHDT, CDR2 YYEEEE. This CDR3 is built from 14 residues. V was clipped by 4 bases and J by 7 bases; unmatched bases: 8. The DNA for the CDR3 is TGTGCCAGCAGCCTACTAGCGGGAAGGTTAGAGCAGTACTTC. Translation: CASSLLAGRLEQYF.